This T cell receptor beta chain derives from a study of cytotoxic CD8 clonotypes in ibrutinib-treated CLL. Study results and caveats: The public clonotypes identified were infrequent and showed contraction or stability on treatment. Rising at ibrutinib response, clonality subsequently fell back toward baseline at progression.

Measured with immunoSEQ multiplex PCR; TCRdb has only the in-frame clones, and not every one. The repertoire includes hundreds of thousands of clones, 75% to 80% of them detected once, and approximately 10% sits in the top ten. V lost 3 bases to trimming and J lost 0 bases, with 6 bases between them. The CDR3 length is 14 residues. Germline V CDR1 and CDR2: MDHEN, SYDVKM. Concerning this clone itself: Its antigen is currently unknown.

The specimen comprised PBMCs, sampled after 12 months of ibrutinib treatment. The clonotype comes from a human donor with chronic lymphocytic leukemia. The gene calls are TRBV28 and TRBJ2-1; possible D gene TRBD2, 5 bases. CDR3 nucleotides: TGTGCCAGCAGTTTTGGGAGCTCCTACAATGAGCAGTTCTTC. Amino acid sequence: CASSFGSSYNEQFF.